This paragraph reports one T cell receptor (beta chain). Antigen specificity is unknown. The sample originates from a study of T-cell memory formation after mild COVID-19. Study details: TCR clustering was largely donor specific.

Using its own MiXCR run on the 5' RACE reads, TCRdb lists one record per CDR3 protein. The sample consists of about 350,000 distinct CDR3 sequences, roughly 13% of them appearing once. General study findings and limits: Pre-infection memory showed some responding clones, and this suggested that cross-reactive memory joined. Among CD4+ contracting clones, most were CM and EM, and CD8+ ones EMRA. Nothing showed for sure that second-wave clones peaking on day 37 were SARS-CoV-2 specific.

CDR1 and CDR2 from the germline V gene are DFQATT and SNEGSKA (reference sequence). This CDR3 is built from 16 residues. V lost 0 bases and J 6 bases, leaving 18 bases between the germline ends. This chain joins TRBV20-1 and TRBJ2-1, with D possibly matching TRBD1 (5 bases). The sample taken for sequencing was PBMCs or a T cell subset sorted from them (not recorded which). This clonotype was sampled from a man younger than 35 who had mild COVID-19 (a few samples of this study predate the infection). Cell type and time point are not known. The CDR3, as DNA: TGCAGTGCTAGAGATAACGTCAGGGCTACTGGCAATGAGCAGTTCTTC. Translating it yields CSARDNVRATGNEQFF.